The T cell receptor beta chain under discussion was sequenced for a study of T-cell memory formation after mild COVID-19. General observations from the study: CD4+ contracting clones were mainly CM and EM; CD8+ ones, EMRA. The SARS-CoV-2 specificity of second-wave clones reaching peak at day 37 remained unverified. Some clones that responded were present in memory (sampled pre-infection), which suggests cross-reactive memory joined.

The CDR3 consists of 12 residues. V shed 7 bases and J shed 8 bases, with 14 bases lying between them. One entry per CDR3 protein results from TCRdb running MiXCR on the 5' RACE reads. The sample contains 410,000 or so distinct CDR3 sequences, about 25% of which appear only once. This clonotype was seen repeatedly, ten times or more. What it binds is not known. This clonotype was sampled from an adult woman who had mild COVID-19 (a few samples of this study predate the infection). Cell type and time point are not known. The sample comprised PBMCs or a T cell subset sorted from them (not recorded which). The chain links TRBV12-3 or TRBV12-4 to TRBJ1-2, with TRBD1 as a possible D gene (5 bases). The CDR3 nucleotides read TGTGCCAGCAATATCGGGGGGATCGGCTACACCTTC. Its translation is CASNIGGIGYTF.